Listed here is a single TCR beta chain. The antigen remains undetermined. One end of the junction does not line up with germline, which may come from a read error. The CDR3 totals 15 residues. Germline CDR1 MNHEY, CDR2 SVGEGT. Each TCR beta cDNA library carried unique molecular identifiers. Approximately 500,000 cDNA molecules were obtained from 1 to 10 million T cells. TCRdb reprocessed the PCR reads via MiXCR and lists one record per CDR3 protein. The sample has under 200,000 distinct CDR3 sequences, 25% to 35% seen once. The sample belongs to a study of post-analysis software for immune sequencing data. Study-level findings and limits: Patients showed TRBV5-6, TRBV5-1 and TRBV20-1 among five TRBV segments more frequent than in controls.

This receptor was identified in a girl aged 2-17 years with multiple sclerosis. The sample taken for sequencing was blood. The chain has TRBV6-2 or TRBV6-3 and TRBJ2-1; 9 bases fit TRBD2. The CDR3 loop reads CVSSVSSGGIPQQFF. The CDR3 DNA reads as TGTGTCAGCAGTGTATCCAGCGGGGGGATTCCTCAGCAGTTCTTC.